What follows describes a single T cell receptor beta chain. The data were taken from a study of T cell changes during pregnancy in multiple sclerosis. The method was immunoSEQ multiplex PCR; TCRdb's version includes in-frame clones alone and lacks a portion of them. Here the sample spans more than 55,000 clones, approximately 90% being singletons. The CDR3 has 14 residues. Germline assignment: CDR1 LNHDA and CDR2 SQIVND (reference sequence). Unmatched junction bases numbered 3, after V lost 5 bases and J lost 7 bases. The chain combines TRBV19 with TRBJ1-6; 9 nucleotides line up with TRBD1. This sample comprised peripheral blood, obtained in the second trimester of pregnancy. This sequence originates from a female donor with multiple sclerosis, enrolled in a pregnancy study. Here the CDR3 reads CASSFGTGNSPLHF. The CDR3 nucleotides are TGTGCCAGTAGTTTCGGGACAGGGAATTCACCCCTCCACTTT. Complete variable domain (other parts from reference TRBV19 and TRBJ1-6): DGGITQSPKYLFRKEGQNVTLSCEQNLNHDAMYWYRQDPGQGLRLIYYSQIVNDFQKGDIAEGYSVSREKKESFPLTVTSAQKNPTAFYLCASSFGTGNSPLHFGNGTRLTVT.